The clone carrying this TCR beta chain was seen more than once but under ten times. This CDR3 spans 14 amino acids. Germline-derived CDR1 and CDR2 are SQVTM and ANQGSEA. The data belong to a study of blood T cells in healthy people across ages. The second PCR ran roughly 6 to 11 cycles with a sample-barcoded 5' primer and J-beta primers. One entry per CDR3 protein, called by TCRdb with MiXCR from the 5' RACE reads. There are more than 1,000,000 distinct CDR3 sequences in the sample; approximately 25% occur only once, and about 0.8% lies in the top ten. These data are also associated with another study on T cells of mothers and their children.

The TCR was taken from a girl under 10 years old in good health. This chain uses TRBV29-1 with TRBJ2-5; 7 bases are shared with TRBD1. The better agreement between TRBJ2-7 and the DNA end casts doubt on the J call. Sequencing input: blood. In nucleotides, the CDR3 is TGCAGCGTTCTCGAACACAGGGGTCCCTACGAGCAGTACTTC. It codes for CSVLEHRGPYEQYF.